This T cell receptor beta chain is drawn from a study of blood T cell repertoires in COVID-19. Germline CDR1 SGDLS, CDR2 YYNGEE. J was trimmed by 9 bases and V by 3 bases; bases with no gene match: 18. The CDR3 runs 17 residues. This table comes from immunoSEQ multiplex PCR, and its TCRdb copy is limited to in-frame clones, with some not included. The sample yields about 290,000 clones, about 82% seen once. Specimen: peripheral blood. The source of this sequence is a woman aged 50 to 65 with active or convalescent COVID-19. The chain employs TRBV9 and TRBJ2-5; 9 bases fit TRBD2. Here the CDR3 DNA reads TGTGCCAGCAGCGCCCGTGGAAGGCTAGCGGGAAGTGAGCCCCAGTACTTC. Amino acid sequence: CASSARGRLAGSEPQYF.